These 30 T cell receptor beta chains were all obtained from the same sample, sequenced in a study of T cell repertoires in cytomegalovirus infection. TCRdb analysed the reads with MiXCR anew, one entry per CDR3 protein. The sample lists 350,000 to 500,000 distinct CDR3 sequences; 30% to 40% were seen once. The sample was PBMCs. The receptors shown here come from a human donor in good health (CMV status not recorded). Some clones in this sample may be carry-over from other donors' samples.

The chain recombines TRBV12-3 or TRBV12-4 with TRBJ2-3; 11 bases match TRBD2. J gave up 4 bases and V 6 bases, and 12 bases lay outside the gene matches. The CDR3 contains 17 residues. The CDR3 region is CASSPTLAGETPDTQYF. The DNA for the CDR3 is TGTGCCAGCAGCCCCACACTAGCGGGGGAAACCCCAGATACGCAGTATTTT.

This clonotype was seen only a few times. V and J are TRBV12-3 or TRBV12-4 and TRBJ1-1; perhaps TRBD1 as D (6 bases). Trimming took off 9 bases at V and 5 bases at J, with 10 bases between the two ends. The CDR3 is 11 residues long. CDR3 nucleotides: TGTGCCAGTGAAGGGGGGACTGAAGCTTTCTTT. Translation gives CASEGGTEAFF.

This chain connects TRBV28 to TRBJ2-1; D gene uncertain. Deletions cut 5 bases from V and 0 bases from J, with 14 bases between. Germline V CDR1 and CDR2: MDHEN, SYDVKM. The CDR3 spans 16 residues. The CDR3, as DNA: TGTGCCAGCAGTGACCGAGGACCGAACTCCTACAATGAGCAGTTCTTC. It is translated as CASSDRGPNSYNEQFF.

There are many counts of this clonotype. This rearrangement joins TRBV27 to TRBJ2-3; perhaps TRBD2 as D (6 bases). The V end was cut by 5 bases, the J end by 3 bases, with 15 bases between. CDR3 length: 15 residues. CDR1 is MNHEY, CDR2 SMNVEV, per germline (reference sequence). CDR3 sequence reads: CASSTPRGGTDTQYF. The CDR3 DNA follows: TGTGCCAGCAGTACCCCTCGGGGAGGAACAGATACGCAGTATTTT.

On this clonotype: A single base separates this from a much larger clone, so it may be a read error. The chain has TRBV29-1 and TRBJ1-1; D remains unclear. V lost 3 bases to trimming and J lost 3 bases, with 8 bases between them. CDR1 SQVTM and CDR2 ANQGSEA come from the germline V gene. This CDR3 contains 12 residues. CDR3: CSVDGWDTEAFF. CDR3 DNA sequence: TGCAGCGTTGACGGGTGGGACACTGAAGCTTTCTTT. Based on the CDR3 plus reference TRBV29-1 and TRBJ1-1, the full variable domain is SAVISQKPSRDICQRGTSLTIQCQVDSQVTMMFWYRQQPGQSLTLIATANQGSEATYESGFVIDKFPISRPNLTFSTLTVSNMSPEDSSIYLCSVDGWDTEAFFGQGTRLTVV.

The chain has TRBV19 and TRBJ1-3; 8 nucleotides match TRBD1. After removal of 7 bases from V and 0 bases from J, the junction contained 5 bases not matched to a gene. Germline V gives CDR1 LNHDA, CDR2 SQIVND (reference sequence). The CDR3 has 15 amino acids. The chain's CDR3 is CASMGTGLSGNTIYF. CDR3 in DNA: TGTGCCAGTATGGGGACAGGACTCTCTGGAAACACCATATATTTT.

The chain has TRBV7-3 and TRBJ2-3; the D is unclear. V lost 2 bases, J lost 1 base, and 7 bases lay in between. Germline V gene sequence: CDR1 SGHTA, CDR2 FQGTGA. The CDR3 runs to 14 residues. The CDR3: CASSLQAGTDTQYF. The DNA for the CDR3 is TGTGCCAGCAGCTTACAGGCAGGCACAGATACGCAGTATTTT.

This clonotype was observed a handful of times. Here the CDR3 reads CASTPDRVKGEQFF. The CDR3 nucleotides read TGTGCCAGCACTCCGGACAGGGTTAAGGGTGAGCAGTTCTTC. V usage is TRBV2 and J usage is TRBJ2-1; 8 bases fit TRBD1. Germline-derived CDR1 and CDR2 are SNHLY and FYNNEI. V trimming: 7 bases; J trimming: 9 bases; junction bases outside the gene matches: 11. This CDR3 is built from 14 residues.

The chain couples TRBV28 to TRBJ2-5; 8 bases are shared with TRBD1. The V segment lost 5 bases and the J segment 5 bases; nucleotides outside the gene matches: 7. Per the germline V gene, CDR1 is MDHEN and CDR2 is SYDVKM. CDR3 length: 14 amino acids. CDR3 DNA sequence: TGTGCCAGCAGTGCCAAGACAGGGGTGGAGACCCAGTACTTC. This encodes CASSAKTGVETQYF.

The chain carries TRBV28 and TRBJ1-3, with 7 bases that match TRBD1. CDR1 and CDR2 from the germline V gene are MDHEN and SYDVKM. The CDR3 has 15 amino acids. Trimming cost V 4 bases and J 2 bases; bases outside gene matches: 5. Here the CDR3 reads CASSSSGTAGNTIYF. Here the CDR3 DNA reads TGTGCCAGCAGTTCCTCGGGGACAGCTGGAAACACCATATATTTT.

This clonotype was recorded many times. The chain uses TRBV4-2 and TRBJ2-7, with D unclear. The V and J ends lost 4 bases and 7 bases respectively, with 8 bases between them. CDR1 is LGHNA and CDR2 is YNFKEQ in the germline V gene. The CDR3 consists of 11 residues. The DNA of the CDR3 is TGTGCCAGCAGCCCCCAAGTGGAGCAGTACTTC. Its protein is CASSPQVEQYF.

This chain joins TRBV12-3 or TRBV12-4 and TRBJ2-1, with D maybe TRBD2 (5 bases). V lost 6 bases and J lost 7, with 10 bases in between. The CDR3 sequence is 12 residues long. The DNA for the CDR3 is TGTGCCAGCAGATCTCGGGGTAATGAGCAGTTCTTC. Residues: CASRSRGNEQFF.

The chain uses TRBV12-3 or TRBV12-4 and TRBJ2-5; 7 bases are a match to TRBD1. V was clipped by 6 bases and J by 5 bases; unmatched bases: 24. The CDR3 is 19 amino acids. The CDR3 DNA reads as TGTGCCAGCAGGCTTGGGATGGGGAGACAGGGAAGATCGTGGGAGACCCAGTACTTC. Translated, it gives CASRLGMGRQGRSWETQYF.

This chain connects TRBV6-1 to TRBJ2-3; 15 bases fit TRBD2. Germline lookup yields CDR1 MNHNS and CDR2 SASEGT. The trim removed 6 bases at V and 5 bases at J, leaving 6 bases unmatched. The CDR3 has 16 amino acids. The CDR3 bases are TGTGCCAGCAGCGGACTAGCGGGGGGGAAAGTAGATACGCAGTATTTT. Its translation is CASSGLAGGKVDTQYF.

As to this clonotype: One end of the junction fails to match germline, which may point to a read error. This chain connects TRBV6-5 to TRBJ1-3; no firm D call. The CDR3 runs 13 residues. Germline V gives CDR1 MNHEY, CDR2 SVGAGI. For the CDR3, the DNA is TGTGCCAGCAGTTACACTAGAGGAAACACCAGATATTTT. Encoded protein: CASSYTRGNTRYF.

This clonotype came up many times. This chain uses TRBV7-6 with TRBJ1-5, with D unresolved. Trimming removed 5 bases from V and 7 bases from J, with 12 bases in between. There are 13 residues in the CDR3. Germline values: CDR1 SGHVS, CDR2 FNYEAQ. CDR3 region: CASSPSRGQPQHF. Here the CDR3 DNA reads TGTGCCAGCAGCCCGAGTCGAGGGCAGCCCCAGCATTTT.

The chain combines TRBV20-1 with TRBJ1-1, with D possibly matching TRBD1 (6 bases). The CDR3 is made up of 14 amino acids. Germline V gene data show CDR1 as DFQATT and CDR2 as SNEGSKA (reference sequence). V was trimmed by 8 bases and J by 0 bases, leaving 16 bases between them. CDR3 in DNA: TGCAGTCGGGGGCAAGGCGGGGTGAACACTGAAGCTTTCTTT. Amino acid sequence: CSRGQGGVNTEAFF.

In its sample, this clonotype was seen many times. This sequence joins TRBV15 and TRBJ1-1; the match to TRBD1 covers 9 bases. The CDR3 loop spans 15 amino acids. The V gene's germline CDR1 is LNHNV and CDR2 YYDKDF (reference sequence). After removal of 1 base from V and 1 base from J, the junction contained 1 base not matched to a gene. CDR3 nucleotide sequence: TGTGCCACCAGCAGAGTGACAGGGGGGAACACTGAAGCTTTCTTT. Translating it yields CATSRVTGGNTEAFF.

Points on this clonotype: The junction differs from germline at one of its ends, possibly a read error. The chain employs TRBV7-6 and TRBJ2-3, with D possibly matching TRBD2 (5 bases). The germline gives CDR1 SGHVS, CDR2 FNYEAQ. The CDR3 runs to 13 residues. DNA of the CDR3: TGTGCTAGCAGCTTAGCGCCCACAGATACGCATTATTTT. Its translation: CASSLAPTDTHYF.

This clonotype was seen more than once but under ten times. This chain connects TRBV6-2 or TRBV6-3 to TRBJ1-1, with D possibly TRBD1 on 6 matching bases. The germline gives CDR1 MNHEY, CDR2 SVGEGT. Trimming pared 0 bases from V and 4 bases from J, leaving 15 bases between. The CDR3 runs 16 residues. CDR3 residues: CASSYSGQGSGTEAFF. The CDR3 bases are TGTGCCAGCAGTTACTCAGGGCAGGGGAGTGGCACTGAAGCTTTCTTT.

The gene calls are TRBV5-1 and TRBJ1-2; D is uncertain. Germline V gene sequence: CDR1 SGHRS, CDR2 YFSETQ. This CDR3 is built from 15 residues. Between the trimmed V and J ends, which lost 0 bases and 4 bases, there was a span of 13 bases. The chain's CDR3 is CASSLAVGISYGYTF. In DNA, the CDR3 is TGCGCCAGCAGCTTGGCCGTGGGAATCAGCTATGGCTACACCTTC.

V and J are TRBV28 and TRBJ1-1; weak D call: TRBD1 (5 bases). Trimming shortened V by 9 bases and J by 10 bases, and 21 bases separated the two germline ends. The CDR3 is 13 residues long. CDR1 and CDR2 (germline): MDHEN, SYDVKM. The CDR3 region has the DNA TGTGCCAGTACACCGCAGGGACCCCAGTTAGCTTTCTTT. This codes for CASTPQGPQLAFF.

Remarks on this clonotype: Its ends do not fully match the called genes, so a read error is possible. This chain joins TRBV6-2 or TRBV6-3 and TRBJ1-1, with a weak D call TRBD1 (5 bases). This CDR3 comprises 13 residues. Per germline, CDR1 MNHEY and CDR2 SVGEGT. CDR3 protein: CDSSQTVYTEAFF. In nucleotides, the CDR3 is TGTGACAGCAGTCAGACAGTCTACACTGAAGCTTTCTTT.

There are a few counts of this clonotype. V is TRBV6-6 and J is TRBJ2-7; D call uncertain. Trimming left V 2 bases short and J 6 bases short, with 17 bases between. The germline gives CDR1 MNHNY, CDR2 SVGAGI (reference sequence). The CDR3 consists of 15 residues. For the CDR3, the DNA is TGTGCCAGCAGTTACGGTGGTCCTACTCTCGGCGAGCAGTACTTC. Its protein is CASSYGGPTLGEQYF.

In this sample, this clonotype turned up a few times. The chain uses TRBV4-3 and TRBJ1-2; unclear D gene. Between the trimmed V and J ends, which lost 1 base and 7 bases, there was a span of 16 bases. The CDR3 is made up of 15 amino acids. Per germline, CDR1 LGHNA and CDR2 YSLEER. CDR3 loop: CASSQGQPGSFGYTF. The CDR3 DNA follows: TGCGCCAGCAGCCAAGGCCAGCCGGGGTCGTTTGGCTACACCTTC.

The sample holds one count of this clonotype. V usage is TRBV13 and J usage is TRBJ1-1; D might be TRBD1 (5 bases). The CDR3 spans 17 residues. Trimming left V 5 bases short and J 1 base short, with 20 bases between. Germline CDR1 reads PRHDT; CDR2 reads FYEKMQ (reference sequence). This CDR3 is CASSAEPYRLGNTEAFF. CDR3 nucleotide sequence: TGTGCCAGCAGCGCCGAACCGTACAGGCTAGGGAACACTGAAGCTTTCTTT.

This clonotype appeared many times. The chain uses TRBV12-3 or TRBV12-4 and TRBJ1-2, with D perhaps matching TRBD1 (6 bases). The CDR3 consists of 14 residues. The germline V and J ends were trimmed by 2 bases and 8 bases, with 15 bases remaining between them. The CDR3 spells CASSLNLGAWGYTF. CDR3 DNA sequence: TGTGCCAGCAGTTTAAATTTGGGGGCTTGGGGCTACACCTTC.

The rearrangement uses TRBV12-3 or TRBV12-4 and TRBJ1-4; D is uncertain. CDR3 length: 11 residues. V lost 6 bases and J lost 10, with 9 bases in between. CDR3 DNA: TGTGCCAGCAGGGGAGGTGGAAAACTGTTTTTT. Its translation is CASRGGGKLFF.

This clonotype showed up just a few times. The CDR3: CASAAGGRSNQPQHF. CDR3 bases: TGTGCCAGCGCCGCAGGGGGTAGGAGCAATCAGCCCCAGCATTTT. V gene TRBV12-3 or TRBV12-4 combines with J gene TRBJ1-5, with 7 bases aligning to TRBD1. The CDR3 is made up of 15 amino acids. The V segment lost 8 bases and the J segment 1 base; nucleotides outside the gene matches: 8.

This chain uses TRBV6-6 with TRBJ1-2, with a possible D match to TRBD1 (6 bases). V dropped 0 bases and J dropped 2 bases, with 13 bases sitting between them. Germline CDR1 MNHNY, CDR2 SVGAGI (reference sequence). The CDR3 contains 16 residues. CDR3 region: CASSYSAGARNYGYTF. CDR3 bases: TGTGCCAGCAGTTACTCAGCGGGGGCGCGGAACTATGGCTACACCTTC.